This TCR beta chain was found in a study of shared clonotypes between healthy human individuals. Turning to the study itself: A donor's plate count was three for CD4 naive and three for CD4 memory; CD8 naive had two and CD8 memory one.

Looked up from germline, CDR1 is MNHEY and CDR2 is SVGAGI. This CDR3 region has 14 residues. Losses at the gene ends were 6 bases for V and 6 bases for J; bases not matched to a gene: 7. At deep level, the assay was performed. The data were produced by immunoSEQ multiplex PCR, yet TCRdb's version contains in-frame clones alone and is incomplete. Found here are 2 million or so clones, 85% to 95% of them singletons; the top ten hold 0.1% to 0.15%. This receptor was taken from a man in his late teens or twenties in good health. V and J are TRBV6-5 and TRBJ1-5; 8 positions agree with TRBD1. The sequencing sample was made of naive CD4+ T cells sorted from blood. Sample subset: CD45RA+ positively selected. The CDR3 DNA is TGTGCCAGCAGCAGAGGACAGGGAACTCAGCCCCAGCATTTT. This translates into CASSRGQGTQPQHF.